This T cell receptor (beta chain) derives from a study of T cells after yellow fever vaccination. The CDR3 spans 13 residues. V was clipped by 5 bases and J by 2 bases, with 13 bases between them. CDR1 DFQATT and CDR2 SNEGSKA come from the germline V gene (reference sequence). TCRdb re-called the 5' RACE reads with MiXCR, one entry per CDR3 protein. The data contain about 240,000 distinct CDR3 sequences, 6.9% of them singletons. The sample consisted of CD4+ T cells sorted from PBMCs, taken 15 days after the yellow fever booster vaccination. This sequence was found in a man aged 25 to 40 who received the YFV17D yellow fever vaccine. This chain links TRBV20-1 with TRBJ2-7; D is perhaps TRBD1 (6 bases). In nucleotides, the CDR3 is TGCAGTGCTCTAGACAGGTACCCCTACGAGCAGTACTTC. Translating gives CSALDRYPYEQYF.